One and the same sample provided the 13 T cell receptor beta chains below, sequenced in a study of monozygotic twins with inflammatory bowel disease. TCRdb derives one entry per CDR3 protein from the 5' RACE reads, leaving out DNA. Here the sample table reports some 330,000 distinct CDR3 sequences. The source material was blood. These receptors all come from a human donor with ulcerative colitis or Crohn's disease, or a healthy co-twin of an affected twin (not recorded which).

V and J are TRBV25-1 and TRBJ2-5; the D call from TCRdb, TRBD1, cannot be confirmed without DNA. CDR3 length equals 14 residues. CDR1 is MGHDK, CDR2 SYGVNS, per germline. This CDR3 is CASSESGRLRTQYF.

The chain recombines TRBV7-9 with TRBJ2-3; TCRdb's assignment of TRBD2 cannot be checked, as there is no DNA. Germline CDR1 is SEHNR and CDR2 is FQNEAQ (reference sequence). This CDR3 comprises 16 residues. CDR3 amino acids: CASSLPGTSGSGTQYF.

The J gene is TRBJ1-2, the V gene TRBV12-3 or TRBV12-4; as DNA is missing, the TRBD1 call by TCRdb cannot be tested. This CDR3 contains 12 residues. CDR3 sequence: CASRGQRDGYTF.

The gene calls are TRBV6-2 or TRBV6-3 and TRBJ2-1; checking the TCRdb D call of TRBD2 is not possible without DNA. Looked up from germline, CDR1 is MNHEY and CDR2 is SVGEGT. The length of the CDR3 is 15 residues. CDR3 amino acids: CASKRIQRGYNEQFF.

CDR3 residues: CASSFNPDNYGYTF. The genes are TRBV5-5 and TRBJ1-2. The CDR3 runs to 14 residues. Germline CDR1 is SGHKS and CDR2 is YYEKEE (reference sequence).

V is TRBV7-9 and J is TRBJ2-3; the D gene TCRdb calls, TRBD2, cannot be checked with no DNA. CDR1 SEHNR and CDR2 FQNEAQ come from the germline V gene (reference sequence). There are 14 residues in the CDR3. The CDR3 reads CASSRTSAADTQYF.

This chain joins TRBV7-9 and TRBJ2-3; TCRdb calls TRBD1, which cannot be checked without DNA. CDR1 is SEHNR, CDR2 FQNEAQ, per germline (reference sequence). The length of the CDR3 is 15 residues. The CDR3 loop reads CASSLAAGGTDTQYF.

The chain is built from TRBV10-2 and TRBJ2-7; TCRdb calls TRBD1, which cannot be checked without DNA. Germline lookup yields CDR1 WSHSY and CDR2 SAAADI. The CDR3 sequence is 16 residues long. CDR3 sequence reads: CASSPGGTGGLYEQYF.

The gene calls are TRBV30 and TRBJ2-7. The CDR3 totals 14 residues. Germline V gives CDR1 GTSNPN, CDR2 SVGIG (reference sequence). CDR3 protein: CAWSIIDGPYEQYF.

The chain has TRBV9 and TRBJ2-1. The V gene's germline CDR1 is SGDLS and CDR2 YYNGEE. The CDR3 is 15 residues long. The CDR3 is CASLQSGNSYNEQFF.

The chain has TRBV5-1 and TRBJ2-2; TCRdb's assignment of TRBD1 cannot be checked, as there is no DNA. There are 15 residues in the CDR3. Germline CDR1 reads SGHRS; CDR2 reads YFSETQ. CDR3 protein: CASSPAPPSTGELFF.

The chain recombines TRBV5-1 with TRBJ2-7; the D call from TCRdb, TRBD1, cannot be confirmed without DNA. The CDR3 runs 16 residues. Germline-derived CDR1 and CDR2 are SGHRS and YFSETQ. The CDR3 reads CASSLLGTGASYEQYF.

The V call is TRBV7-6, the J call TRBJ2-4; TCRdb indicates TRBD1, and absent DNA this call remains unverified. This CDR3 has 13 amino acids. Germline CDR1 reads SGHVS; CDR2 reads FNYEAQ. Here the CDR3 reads CASSARQGSIQYF.